This T cell receptor beta chain originates from a study of T cell changes during pregnancy in multiple sclerosis. In germline, CDR1 is LNHDA, CDR2 SQIVND (reference sequence). V gave up 1 base and J gave up 4 bases; unmatched junction bases: 4. The CDR3 extends over 16 amino acids. Assay used: immunoSEQ multiplex PCR; TCRdb lists only in-frame clones, some missing. The table has just over 35,000 clones, roughly 90% seen once. The V call is TRBV19, the J call TRBJ1-5; 10 bases map to TRBD1. This TCR was sampled from a female donor in good health, enrolled as a control in a pregnancy study. The specimen comprised CD4+ T cells from peripheral blood mononuclear cells, sampled after pregnancy. The CDR3, as DNA: TGTGCCAGTAGTATAGCCGGGACAGGGGTGAATCAGCCCCAGCATTTT. It specifies CASSIAGTGVNQPQHF.